The sample holds a few counts of the clone carrying this TCR beta chain. Its antigen is unidentified. The PCR was carried out with 60 Vbeta primers and 13 Jbeta primers. Profiling relied on immunoSEQ multiplex PCR, and the TCRdb table lists in-frame clones only, not all of them. The sample consists of some 120,000 clones, about four fifths of them appearing once. This sample is part of a study of cytomegalovirus exposure and HLA in healthy donors. Study-wide background: Early release data held tens of millions of unique TCRs from HLA-typed donors. Broader study findings: Indistinguishability led to the exclusion of some V segments, TRBV6-2 and TRBV6-3 included.

V dropped 2 bases and J dropped 3 bases, with 8 bases sitting between them. Germline lookup yields CDR1 MNHEY and CDR2 SVGAGI. The CDR3 sequence is 14 residues long. The sample was PBMCs. The V call is TRBV6-5, the J call TRBJ1-3, with D unclear. The receptor was isolated from a man aged 18-30 years in good health and CMV-seronegative. The DNA for the CDR3 is TGTGCCAGCAGTTACATCGGGGTTGGAAACACCATATATTTT. Residues: CASSYIGVGNTIYF.